A single TCR beta chain is shown here with its context. Its target is unknown. Each CDR3 protein is one row after TCRdb ran MiXCR on the 5' RACE reads. The table lists roughly 240,000 distinct CDR3 sequences, approximately 6.8% of them singletons. These data come from a study of identical twins. Whole-study findings and limits: Conclusions were drawn cross-sectionally by statistical analysis, without following the same donors.

This same sample was also part of a study on yellow fever vaccine responses in identical twins.

The sequence derives from a woman between 18 and 29 years old in good health. Sequenced material: CD8+ T cells sorted from blood.

The CDR3 protein is CASSNRANEQFF. As DNA, the CDR3 is TGTGCCAGCAGTAATAGGGCCAATGAGCAGTTCTTC. The J gene is TRBJ2-1, the V gene TRBV7-3; no clear D gene. The length of the CDR3 is 12 residues. Between the trimmed V and J ends, which lost 6 bases and 6 bases, there was a span of 9 bases. Per germline, CDR1 SGHTA and CDR2 FQGTGA.